The sequence of this T cell receptor (beta chain) was determined in a study of T-cell memory formation after mild COVID-19. This clonotype was seen a handful of times. TCRdb reprocessed the 5' RACE reads via MiXCR and lists one record per CDR3 protein. The sample carries approximately 46,000 distinct CDR3 sequences, 9.5% to 15% recorded once. In germline, CDR1 is DFQATT, CDR2 SNEGSKA (reference sequence). The V gene end was trimmed by 1 base and the J gene end by 8 bases; junction bases not matched to a gene: 4. The CDR3 has 12 residues. The sequenced sample was PBMCs or a T cell subset sorted from them (not recorded which). This TCR came from a man between 18 and 29 years old who had mild COVID-19 (a few samples of this study predate the infection). Cell type and time point are not known. J is TRBJ1-1 and V is TRBV20-1; 7 bases line up with TRBD1. The CDR3 DNA is TGCAGTGCTAGAGTAATGACAGGGGAAGCTTTCTTT. Amino acid sequence: CSARVMTGEAFF.